One and the same sample provided the 20 T cell receptor beta chains below, sequenced in a study of T cell clonality in common variable immunodeficiency. TCRdb keeps only in-frame clones here, not all; method: immunoSEQ multiplex PCR. Singletons are absent from the sample, which has around 39,000 clones. The specimen was peripheral blood mononuclear cells. The origin of the receptors is a person between 18 and 75 years old in good health.

This clone was detected ten times or more. The read ends 3 residues early relative to the CDR3; the germline J gene fills the gap. The V and J genes are TRBV20-1 and TRBJ2-7; TRBD2 agrees at 7 bases. The germline V gene encodes CDR1 DFQATT and CDR2 SNEGSKA (reference sequence). The CDR3 covers 14 residues. The ends lost 3 bases at V and 2 bases at J; junction bases unmatched: 7. The CDR3 loop reads CSASEPSGPYEQYF. The CDR3 DNA, read in part, is TGCAGTGCTAGTGAGCCTAGCGGTCCCTACGAG.

This clone was counted at least ten times. The read is 3 residues too short to cover the CDR3 end, so that end is filled in from the germline J gene. The V and J genes are TRBV6-1 and TRBJ2-7; D remains unclear. Trimming cost V 2 bases and J 6 bases, with 11 bases left between them. CDR1 is MNHNS and CDR2 is SASEGT in the germline V gene. The CDR3 has 13 residues. The part of the CDR3 DNA that was read is TGTGCCAGCAGTGAAAACGCCCAGAGCGAG. Its translation is CASSENAQSE. The full CDR3 protein reads CASSENAQSEQYF.

Ten or more counts support this clone. The CDR3 goes on 3 residues after the read ends, and that part is filled in from the germline J gene. The rearrangement joins TRBV2 to TRBJ2-3; 14 bases are shared with TRBD2. From germline, CDR1 is SNHLY and CDR2 FYNNEI. CDR3 length equals 18 residues. The ends lost 6 bases at V and 5 bases at J; junction bases unmatched: 13. The CDR3 DNA, read in part, is TGTGCCAGCAGGGTCGGACTAGCGGGAGGAAGGGCTCAAGATACG. This gives the protein CASRVGLAGGRAQDT. The entire CDR3 sequence reads CASRVGLAGGRAQDTQYF.

In this sample, this clone turned up many times. The read is 3 residues too short to cover the CDR3 end, so that end is filled in from the germline J gene. This chain uses TRBV5-1 with TRBJ2-3; D gene uncertain. The CDR3 is 16 residues long. Germline V lookup: CDR1 SGHRS, CDR2 YFSETQ. Trimming took off 5 bases at V and 4 bases at J, with 20 bases between the two ends. The CDR3 loop is CASRVLGGLSSDTQYF. The sequenced CDR3 bases are TGCGCCAGCAGAGTCCTCGGTGGCCTTAGCTCAGATACG.

This clone was detected many times. From the germline J gene comes the end of the CDR3, since the read stops 3 residues before it. V usage is TRBV6-1 and J usage is TRBJ1-2; no reliable D call. V lost 2 bases and J lost 1, with 11 bases in between. The CDR3 has 15 amino acids. Germline V CDR1 and CDR2: MNHNS, SASEGT. The CDR3 DNA, read in part, is TGTGCCAGCAGTGAATCTTGGCCGAGTAACTATGGC. Protein sequence: CASSESWPSNYG. The full CDR3 protein reads CASSESWPSNYGYTF.

This clone was observed many times. The CDR3 is cut off 3 residues early in the read; its end comes from the germline J gene. The chain recombines TRBV9 with TRBJ2-3; D is undetermined. The CDR3 sequence is 14 residues long. Trimming stripped 3 bases from V and 5 bases from J, with 13 bases between. CDR1 and CDR2 from the germline V gene are SGDLS and YYNGEE. The CDR3 bases that were read are TGTGCCAGCAGCGCGAAGGGCTTGGGAGATACG. Encoded protein: CASSAKGLGDT. Given in full, the CDR3 is CASSAKGLGDTQYF.

The sample holds many counts of this clone. CDR3 DNA (partial): TGTGCCAGCAGCTTAGCCAACTACGAG. This translates into CASSLANYE. The CDR3 in full is CASSLANYEQYF. This chain links TRBV11-2 with TRBJ2-7; no clear D gene. The CDR3 end lies 3 residues beyond the end of the read and is filled in from the germline J gene. The CDR3 runs to 12 residues. CDR1 SGHAT and CDR2 FQNNGV come from the germline V gene. Between the trimmed V and J ends, which lost 1 base and 3 bases, there was a span of 4 bases.

This clone was counted many times. The CDR3 extends 3 residues past the end of the read, so its final part is completed from the germline J gene. The chain couples TRBV5-1 to TRBJ2-5, with a weak D call TRBD2 (6 bases). CDR1 SGHRS and CDR2 YFSETQ come from the germline V gene. The V end was cut by 3 bases, the J end by 4 bases, with 16 bases between. This CDR3 is built from 15 residues. The CDR3 here is CASSSAPSVGETQYF. CDR3 DNA (partial): TGCGCCAGCAGCTCCGCCCCTAGCGTCGGAGAGACC.

The sample holds many counts of this clone. The sequenced fragment ends 3 residues before the CDR3 boundary, so the rest is inferred from the germline J gene. The chain uses TRBV18 and TRBJ2-2; no firm D call. Germline CDR1 and CDR2: KGHSH and LQKENI. The CDR3 is 15 residues long. V lost 1 base and J 6 bases, leaving 12 bases between the germline ends. The CDR3 DNA, read in part, is TGTGCCAGCTCACCACAGGGCCTTAGATCCGGGGAG. Protein sequence: CASSPQGLRSGE. The full CDR3 protein reads CASSPQGLRSGELFF. The full variable domain, its missing parts supplied by reference TRBV18 and TRBJ2-2, is NAGVMQNPRHLVRRRGQEARLRCSPMKGHSHVYWYRQLPEEGLKFMVYLQKENIIDESGMPKERFSAEFPKEGPSILRIQQVVRGDSAAYFCASSPQGLRSGELFFGEGSRLTVL.

This clone occurred many times. The read stops 3 residues short of the end of the CDR3; the missing end is completed from the germline J gene. The V and J genes are TRBV30 and TRBJ2-7; D is possibly TRBD1 (5 bases). The germline V and J ends were trimmed by 7 bases and 1 base, with 17 bases remaining between them. The CDR3 length is 14 residues. Per the germline V gene, CDR1 is GTSNPN and CDR2 is SVGIG (reference sequence). The CDR3 region is CAFGAPGKSYEQYF. The sequenced CDR3 bases are TGTGCCTTTGGGGCCCCTGGCAAATCCTACGAG.

This clone was detected ten times or more. The CDR3 end falls 3 residues outside the read, so it is completed with the germline J gene. This chain links TRBV6-2 or TRBV6-3 with TRBJ1-5; weak D call: TRBD1 (5 bases). V lost 5 bases to trimming and J lost 9 bases, with 11 bases between them. This CDR3 is 12 amino acids long. In germline, CDR1 is MNHEY, CDR2 SVGEGT. The sequenced CDR3 bases are TGTGCCAGCAGTCAAGAGAGGGGGCCC. Translating gives CASSQERGP. The whole CDR3 is CASSQERGPQHF.

With regard to this clone: The CDR3 end is not reached by the read, which stops 3 residues before it; the germline J gene fills it in. The V gene is TRBV5-1, the J gene TRBJ1-6, with TRBD1 matching over 7 bases. In germline, CDR1 is SGHRS, CDR2 YFSETQ. CDR3 length: 14 amino acids. Trimming cost V 4 bases and J 12 bases; bases outside gene matches: 10. The CDR3 here is CASSHDRETGPLHF. Incomplete CDR3 DNA: TGCGCCAGCAGCCACGACAGGGAGACGGGACCC.

This clone was seen ten or more times. The read ends 3 residues before the CDR3 terminus; that terminus is restored from the germline J gene. The chain carries TRBV2 and TRBJ1-2, with D maybe TRBD1 (6 bases). Germline V gives CDR1 SNHLY, CDR2 FYNNEI. This CDR3 region has 15 residues. Trimming removed 1 base at V and 4 bases at J, with 13 bases between. The CDR3 here is CASSEVLSRGYGYTF. The DNA read from the CDR3 is TGTGCCAGCAGTGAAGTGCTCTCCAGGGGCTATGGC.

This clone came up a few times. The CDR3 end falls 3 residues outside the read, so it is completed with the germline J gene. The chain combines TRBV4-2 with TRBJ2-7; 9 bases map to TRBD1. V lost 0 bases and J lost 2; bases outside the gene matches: 5. CDR3 size: 16 residues. Germline CDR1 and CDR2: LGHNA and YNFKEQ. The CDR3 bases that were read are TGTGCCAGCAGCCAAGAGGGGGACAGGGCCGCCTACGAG. Amino acids: CASSQEGDRAAYE. The CDR3 reads in full as CASSQEGDRAAYEQYF.

This clone was detected ten times or more. The read comes to an end 3 residues before the CDR3 does, leaving the germline J gene to fill in the end. This chain links TRBV12-5 with TRBJ2-7, with D tentatively TRBD1 (6 bases). V lost 5 bases and J lost 2, with 13 bases in between. The length of the CDR3 is 14 residues. Per the germline V gene, CDR1 is LGHNT and CDR2 is FRNRAP. The chain's CDR3 is CASGRGQLTYEQYF. CDR3 DNA (partial): TGTGCTAGTGGTAGAGGACAGTTAACCTACGAG.

This clone turned up a few times. The CDR3 end is not reached by the read, which stops 3 residues before it; the germline J gene fills it in. V gene TRBV11-2 combines with J gene TRBJ2-7; the match to TRBD1 covers 9 bases. The CDR3 contains 14 residues. Germline V gives CDR1 SGHAT, CDR2 FQNNGV. V gave up 3 bases and J gave up 5 bases; unmatched junction bases: 5. The chain's CDR3 is CASSFTGGADEQYF. The sequenced CDR3 bases are TGTGCCAGCAGCTTTACAGGGGGCGCGGACGAG.

This clone was detected ten times or more. The junction departs from the called germline gene at one end, perhaps through a read error. The missing CDR3 end, 3 residues past where the read stops, is filled in from the germline J gene. The V gene is TRBV4-2, the J gene TRBJ2-7; 8 bases line up with TRBD2. CDR1 and CDR2 from the germline V gene are LGHNA and YNFKEQ. The CDR3 runs to 17 residues. This CDR3 reads CASSQVPAGALPYEQYF. The sequenced part of the CDR3 DNA is TGCGCCAGCAGCCAAGTTCCAGCGGGAGCCCTACCCTACGAG.

This clone was observed many times. The DNA ends 3 residues before the CDR3 does, and the rest of the CDR3 is filled in from the germline J gene. The rearrangement links TRBV27 to TRBJ2-7, with 11 bases aligning to TRBD2. The V and J ends lost 4 bases and 5 bases, in that order; junction bases with no gene match: 10. The CDR3 has 16 amino acids. Germline V gene sequence: CDR1 MNHEY, CDR2 SMNVEV (reference sequence). The CDR3 sequence is CASSSLLAGGPDEQYF. CDR3 DNA (partial): TGTGCCAGCAGTTCCTTATTAGCGGGAGGGCCGGACGAG.

This clone was seen many times. This chain's CDR3 is CASSQRLQGGAGELFF. The sequenced CDR3 bases are TGCGCCAGCAGCCAAAGATTACAGGGGGGGGCCGGGGAG. This chain connects TRBV4-1 to TRBJ2-2; D may be TRBD1 (8 bases). Read data end 3 residues before the CDR3 end; the end is taken from the germline J gene. Trimming took off 2 bases at V and 6 bases at J, with 16 bases between the two ends. The CDR3 sequence is 16 residues long. Germline lookup yields CDR1 MGHRA and CDR2 YSYEKL.

This clone was observed many times. The read terminates 3 residues ahead of where the CDR3 ends, so the germline J gene completes it. The chain recombines TRBV4-1 with TRBJ2-3; 7 nucleotides align to TRBD2. This CDR3 is 17 amino acids long. The germline CDR1 and CDR2 sequences are MGHRA and YSYEKL. Trimming at V came to 4 bases and at J to 1 base, leaving 11 bases not matched to a gene. This CDR3 reads CASSPVSSGFGTDTQYF. The CDR3 bases that were read are TGCGCCAGCAGCCCCGTTAGTAGCGGGTTTGGCACAGATACG.